This T cell receptor beta chain is from a study of blood T cell repertoires in COVID-19. Across the study: From T cells, B-cell-depleted T cells, or PBMCs came the material, which was cDNA or gDNA.

Study processing details: Estimation of nucleated cell counts was performed using reference gene primer amplification. Method: immunoSEQ multiplex PCR; TCRdb's copy keeps in-frame clones and lacks some. For V, J and clone size, that table is used; D and trimming come from the DNA. The sample carries approximately 59,000 clones, roughly nine tenths recorded once. The ends lost 7 bases at V and 0 bases at J; junction bases unmatched: 3. CDR3 length equals 13 residues. Looked up from germline, CDR1 is MGHDK and CDR2 is SYGVNS. The chain joins TRBV25-1 to TRBJ2-7, with 7 bases lining up with TRBD2. Sequences were obtained from peripheral blood. The TCR originated in a human donor in a cohort sampled during active COVID-19. The CDR3 loop reads CASMSGNSYEQYF. The DNA of the CDR3 is TGTGCCAGCATGAGCGGGAACTCCTACGAGCAGTACTTC.